This entry lists 27 T cell receptor beta chains sequenced from one sample in a study of blood T cell repertoires in COVID-19. Profiled with immunoSEQ multiplex PCR; TCRdb holds only in-frame clones, not every one. The sample carries about 400,000 clones, 89% recorded once. Material: PBMCs or T cells enriched from blood (not recorded which). These receptors came from a woman in her thirties who had recovered from COVID-19.

This chain's CDR3 is CASGAGLRSYEQYF. The CDR3 DNA reads as TGTGCCAGTGGGGCGGGACTTCGTTCCTACGAGCAGTACTTC. The rearrangement uses TRBV6-5 and TRBJ2-7; TRBD2 might be the D (6 bases). Germline loops: CDR1 MNHEY, CDR2 SVGAGI. The CDR3 extends over 14 amino acids. V lost 9 bases and J 1 base, leaving 16 bases between the germline ends.

Details on this clone: One end of the junction fails to match germline, which may point to a read error. This sample also contains other DNA sequences that code for the same CDR3. The V call is TRBV7-9, the J call TRBJ2-1; TRBD2 aligns across 12 bases. CDR1 and CDR2 from the germline V gene are SEHNR and FQNEAQ (reference sequence). The CDR3 extends over 14 amino acids. This chain's CDR3 is CASSLAGGYNEQFF. The CDR3 DNA is TGTGCCAGCAGCCTAGCGGGAGGGTACAATGAGCAGTTCTTC.

The chain links TRBV27 to TRBJ2-7; TRBD2 matches 13 bases. V lost 5 bases and J lost 5; bases outside the gene matches: 3. The CDR3 totals 14 residues. Germline V CDR1 and CDR2: MNHEY, SMNVEV (reference sequence). CDR3 residues: CASSLGTSGNEQYF. In DNA form, the CDR3 reads TGTGCCAGCAGTCTTGGGACTAGCGGGAACGAGCAGTACTTC.

The chain links TRBV20-1 to TRBJ2-7; TRBD2 agrees at 9 bases. This CDR3 spans 11 amino acids. Germline V lookup: CDR1 DFQATT, CDR2 SNEGSKA (reference sequence). This CDR3 is CSLAGVGEQYF. The CDR3 nucleotides read TGCAGCTTAGCGGGAGTAGGTGAGCAGTACTTC.

CDR3 sequence reads: CASRKTGWVNEKLFF. CDR3 in DNA: TGTGCCAGCAGGAAGACAGGGTGGGTCAATGAAAAACTGTTTTTT. The chain uses TRBV2 and TRBJ1-4; 7 bases map to TRBD1. Germline assignment: CDR1 SNHLY and CDR2 FYNNEI. After removal of 6 bases from V and 5 bases from J, the junction contained 9 bases not matched to a gene. The CDR3 is 15 residues long.

The chain couples TRBV7-8 to TRBJ1-3; TRBD1 matches 9 bases. J lost 0 bases, V lost 5 bases, and 8 bases had no gene match. Germline CDR1 and CDR2: SGHVS and FQNEAQ. The CDR3 runs to 17 residues. CDR3 residues: CASSPRQGVVSGNTIYF. CDR3 nucleotides: TGTGCCAGCAGCCCGCGACAGGGGGTCGTCTCTGGAAACACCATATATTTT.

This chain joins TRBV7-9 and TRBJ2-7, with 9 bases matching TRBD1. V shed 5 bases, J shed 6 bases, and the junction held 8 bases outside the gene matches. The CDR3 is made up of 14 amino acids. Germline-derived CDR1 and CDR2 are SEHNR and FQNEAQ (reference sequence). CDR3 residues: CASSASGTGSEQYF. The CDR3 DNA reads as TGTGCCAGCAGCGCCTCCGGGACAGGGAGCGAGCAGTACTTC.

The chain joins TRBV30 to TRBJ1-1; D uncertain. Germline V gives CDR1 GTSNPN, CDR2 SVGIG (reference sequence). The CDR3 length is 11 residues. The V and J ends lost 7 bases and 4 bases respectively, with 10 bases between them. CDR3 residues: CALAPGTEAFF. The CDR3, as DNA: TGTGCCTTAGCGCCGGGCACTGAAGCTTTCTTT.

V and J are TRBV20-1 and TRBJ2-1; 9 nucleotides match TRBD2. Germline CDR1 DFQATT, CDR2 SNEGSKA (reference sequence). The CDR3 is 14 amino acids. Losses at the gene ends were 3 bases for V and 5 bases for J; bases not matched to a gene: 5. CDR3 sequence reads: CSASHGLANNEQFF. The DNA for the CDR3 is TGCAGTGCTAGTCACGGACTAGCGAACAATGAGCAGTTCTTC.

For the CDR3, the DNA is TGTGCCAGCAGCTTAGACGGCAGGGAAGAGACCCAGTACTTC. This encodes CASSLDGREETQYF. The chain links TRBV13 to TRBJ2-5; tentatively, D is TRBD1 (5 bases). This CDR3 comprises 14 residues. Trimming took off 1 base at V and 3 bases at J, with 9 bases between the two ends. Germline CDR1 reads PRHDT; CDR2 reads FYEKMQ (reference sequence).

This chain connects TRBV18 to TRBJ2-5; D perhaps matches TRBD2 (5 bases). This CDR3 contains 13 residues. Germline lookup yields CDR1 KGHSH and CDR2 LQKENI. V was cut by 2 bases and J by 4 bases, with 8 bases left in between. CDR3 in amino acids: CASSPASRETQYF. CDR3 bases: TGTGCCAGCTCACCAGCTAGCCGAGAGACCCAGTACTTC.

The gene calls are TRBV12-5 and TRBJ1-2, with 10 bases matching TRBD1. This CDR3 contains 12 residues. Germline V gene sequence: CDR1 LGHNT, CDR2 FRNRAP. V shed 5 bases and J 8 bases; nucleotides not matched to a gene: 2. As DNA, the CDR3 is TGTGCTAGTGGTGGGACAGGGGACGGCTACACCTTC. Its protein is CASGGTGDGYTF.

The chain employs TRBV18 and TRBJ1-3, with D uncertain. The germline gives CDR1 KGHSH, CDR2 LQKENI. The CDR3 loop spans 14 amino acids. V dropped 2 bases and J dropped 0 bases, with 5 bases sitting between them. The CDR3 nucleotides are TGTGCCAGCTCACCAGGCAACTCTGGAAACACCATATATTTT. Its protein is CASSPGNSGNTIYF.

This chain uses TRBV7-3 with TRBJ2-1, with D possibly being TRBD2 (6 bases). V was clipped by 6 bases and J by 0 bases, with 12 bases between them. The CDR3 length is 15 residues. Germline lookup yields CDR1 SGHTA and CDR2 FQGTGA. CDR3 in amino acids: CASRRDSSSYNEQFF. Here the CDR3 DNA reads TGTGCCAGCAGACGGGACTCGAGCTCCTACAATGAGCAGTTCTTC.

The chain couples TRBV12-5 to TRBJ2-5; 7 bases line up with TRBD2. This CDR3 contains 16 residues. With 6 bases clipped from V and 5 bases from J, the junction kept 15 bases outside the gene matches. Germline loops: CDR1 LGHNT, CDR2 FRNRAP. The CDR3 DNA sequence: TGTGCTAGTGGCTGGGGAGTCGAGGGAGGGTATGAGACCCAGTACTTC. Amino acids: CASGWGVEGGYETQYF.

CDR3 residues: CASSSRGTCEKLFF. CDR3 DNA: TGTGCCAGCAGCTCCAGGGGGACTTGCGAAAAACTGTTTTTT. The chain joins TRBV7-4 to TRBJ1-4; 7 positions match TRBD1. Germline-derived CDR1 and CDR2 are SGHVT and SQSDAQ. The CDR3 consists of 14 residues. V gave up 4 bases and J gave up 8 bases; unmatched junction bases: 7. The full variable domain, in which reference TRBV7-4 and TRBJ1-4 provide the parts outside the CDR3, is GAGVSQSPRYKVAKRGRDVALRCDSISGHVTLYWYRQTLGQGSEVLTYSQSDAQRDKSGRPSGRFSAERPERSVSTLKIQRTEQGDSAVYLCASSSRGTCEKLFFGSGTQLSVL.

The chain is built from TRBV28 and TRBJ1-2; TRBD1 is a possible D gene (5 bases). The ends were cut back, 1 base at V and 5 bases at J, with 11 bases in the middle. The CDR3 covers 14 residues. Germline CDR1 is MDHEN and CDR2 is SYDVKM. The CDR3: CASSLSDSFYGYTF. The CDR3 nucleotides are TGTGCCAGCAGTTTATCCGACAGTTTTTATGGCTACACCTTC.

This chain joins TRBV6-5 and TRBJ1-6; 9 bases line up with TRBD1. Germline values: CDR1 MNHEY, CDR2 SVGAGI. The junction had 9 bases not matched to a gene; V was cut back by 5 bases and J by 10 bases. The CDR3 covers 15 residues. The CDR3 DNA sequence: TGTGCCAGCAGTAGAACATGGACAGGGGAGTCACCCCTCCACTTT. Amino acid sequence: CASSRTWTGESPLHF.

This chain joins TRBV27 and TRBJ1-1, with 9 bases that match TRBD1. CDR3 length: 14 residues. V trimming: 7 bases; J trimming: 7 bases; junction bases outside the gene matches: 10. Germline lookup yields CDR1 MNHEY and CDR2 SMNVEV (reference sequence). The chain's CDR3 is CASKTGGLTNEAFF. CDR3 DNA: TGTGCCAGCAAAACAGGGGGCCTTACAAATGAAGCTTTCTTT.

This clone showed up just once. The J gene is TRBJ1-2, the V gene TRBV6-6, with 7 bases aligning to TRBD1. Germline CDR1 and CDR2: MNHNY and SVGAGI (reference sequence). The CDR3 totals 14 residues. J gave up 7 bases and V 2 bases, and 7 bases lay outside the gene matches. Here the CDR3 reads CASSYEGARSGYTF. CDR3 coding DNA: TGTGCCAGCAGTTACGAGGGGGCGCGCTCTGGCTACACCTTC.

The chain is built from TRBV12-5 and TRBJ2-6; possible D gene TRBD1, 6 bases. The CDR3 is made up of 17 amino acids. CDR1 is LGHNT, CDR2 FRNRAP, per germline. Between the trimmed V and J ends, which lost 4 bases and 2 bases, there was a span of 15 bases. The chain's CDR3 is CASGSETGSTGANVLTF. DNA of the CDR3: TGTGCTAGTGGTTCTGAAACAGGGTCCACTGGGGCCAACGTCCTGACTTTC. The whole variable domain, remainder taken from reference TRBV12-5 and TRBJ2-6, is DARVTQTPRHKVTEMGQEVTMRCQPILGHNTVFWYRQTMMQGLELLAYFRNRAPLDDSGMPKDRFSAEMPDATLATLKIQPSEPRDSAVYFCASGSETGSTGANVLTFGAGSRLTVL.

This chain links TRBV5-4 with TRBJ2-3; 7 nucleotides align to TRBD1. The CDR3 runs 15 residues. V lost 4 bases, J lost 2 bases, and 7 bases stayed unmatched. Germline loops: CDR1 SGHNT, CDR2 YYREEE (reference sequence). The CDR3 DNA follows: TGTGCCAGCAGCGATAGACAGGGTCCCACAGATACGCAGTATTTT. Residues: CASSDRQGPTDTQYF.

The chain joins TRBV2 to TRBJ1-2; 11 nucleotides align to TRBD1. V trimming: 6 bases; J trimming: 6 bases; junction bases outside the gene matches: 15. The CDR3 runs to 17 residues. Germline CDR1 and CDR2: SNHLY and FYNNEI. CDR3 DNA: TGTGCCAGCAGACGTCCCGGGACAGGGGGTTTATCGGATGGCTACACCTTC. Translating gives CASRRPGTGGLSDGYTF.

The chain combines TRBV29-1 with TRBJ2-7; tentative D call: TRBD1 (6 bases). V shed 7 bases and J shed 1 base, with 14 bases lying between them. Germline V gene data show CDR1 as SQVTM and CDR2 as ANQGSEA. CDR3 length: 13 residues. CDR3 sequence reads: CSAGDTKSYEQYF. The DNA of the CDR3 is TGCAGCGCCGGGGACACCAAATCCTACGAGCAGTACTTC.

The table lists this clone with a count of one. The V gene is TRBV4-1, the J gene TRBJ2-2; TRBD1 matches at 7 bases. Germline V gene sequence: CDR1 MGHRA, CDR2 YSYEKL. V was clipped by 0 bases and J by 1 base; unmatched bases: 2. The CDR3 totals 16 residues. The CDR3 here is CASSQEGQKNTGELFF. DNA for the CDR3: TGCGCCAGCAGCCAAGAGGGACAGAAGAACACCGGGGAGCTGTTTTTT.

The gene calls are TRBV11-2 and TRBJ1-4; TRBD1 aligns across 10 bases. The V segment lost 4 bases and the J segment 7 bases; nucleotides outside the gene matches: 6. This CDR3 region has 15 residues. CDR1 is SGHAT and CDR2 is FQNNGV in the germline V gene. The CDR3 coding sequence is TGTGCCAGCAGCTCTTCCGGGACAGGGGTTGAAAAACTGTTTTTT. It is translated as CASSSSGTGVEKLFF.

The V and J genes are TRBV6-5 and TRBJ1-1, with 8 nucleotides matching TRBD1. The ends lost 7 bases at V and 8 bases at J; junction bases unmatched: 6. The CDR3 is 12 residues long. CDR1 and CDR2 (germline): MNHEY, SVGAGI. The CDR3 DNA reads as TGTGCCAGCACCCTAAGGACAGGGGAAGCTTTCTTT. Its translation is CASTLRTGEAFF.